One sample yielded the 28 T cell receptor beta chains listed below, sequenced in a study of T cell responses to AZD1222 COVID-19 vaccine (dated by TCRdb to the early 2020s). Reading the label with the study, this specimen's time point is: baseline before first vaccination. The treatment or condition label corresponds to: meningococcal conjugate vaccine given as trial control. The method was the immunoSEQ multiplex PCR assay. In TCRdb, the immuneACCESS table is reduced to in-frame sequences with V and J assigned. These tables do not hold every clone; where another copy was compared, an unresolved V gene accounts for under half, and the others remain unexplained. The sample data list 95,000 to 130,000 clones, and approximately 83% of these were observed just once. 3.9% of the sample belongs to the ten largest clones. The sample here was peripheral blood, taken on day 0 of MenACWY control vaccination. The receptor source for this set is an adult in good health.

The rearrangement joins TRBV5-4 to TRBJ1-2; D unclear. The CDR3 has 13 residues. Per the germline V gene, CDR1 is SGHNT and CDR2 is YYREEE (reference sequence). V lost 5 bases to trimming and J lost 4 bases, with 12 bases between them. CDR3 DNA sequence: TGTGCCAGCAGGGAGAGGGAAGTCTATGGCTACACCTTC. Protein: CASREREVYGYTF.

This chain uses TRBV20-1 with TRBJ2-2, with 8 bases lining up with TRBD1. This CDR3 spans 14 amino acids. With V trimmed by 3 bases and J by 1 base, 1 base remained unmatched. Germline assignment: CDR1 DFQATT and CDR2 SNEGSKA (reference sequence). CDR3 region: CSASDRGNTGELFF. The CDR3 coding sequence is TGCAGTGCTAGTGACAGGGGGAACACCGGGGAGCTGTTTTTT.

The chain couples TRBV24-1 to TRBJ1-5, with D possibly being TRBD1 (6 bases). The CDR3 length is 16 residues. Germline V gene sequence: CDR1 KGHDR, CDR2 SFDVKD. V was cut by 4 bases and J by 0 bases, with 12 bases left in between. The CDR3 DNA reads TGTGCCACCAGTGACGCGGGACACACTAGCAATCAGCCCCAGCATTTT. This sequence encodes CATSDAGHTSNQPQHF.

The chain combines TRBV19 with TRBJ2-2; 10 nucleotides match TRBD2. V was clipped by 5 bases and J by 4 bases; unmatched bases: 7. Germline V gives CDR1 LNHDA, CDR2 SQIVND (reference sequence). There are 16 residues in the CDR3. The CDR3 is CASSSSGGAFTGELFF. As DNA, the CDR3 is TGTGCCAGTAGTTCGAGCGGGGGGGCCTTCACCGGGGAGCTGTTTTTT.

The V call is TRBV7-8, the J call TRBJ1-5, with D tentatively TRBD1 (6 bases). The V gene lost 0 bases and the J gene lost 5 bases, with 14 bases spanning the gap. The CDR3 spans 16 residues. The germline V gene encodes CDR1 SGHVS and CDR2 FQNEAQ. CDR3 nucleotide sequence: TGTGCCAGCAGCTTAGCGTGGAGGGCAGGGGATCAGCCCCAGCATTTT. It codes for CASSLAWRAGDQPQHF.

The CDR3 is CASSLGRQGSTDTQYF. CDR3 bases: TGTGCCAGCAGCTTAGGACGACAGGGGAGCACAGATACGCAGTATTTT. J is TRBJ2-3 and V is TRBV7-2; 8 nucleotides line up with TRBD1. The length of the CDR3 is 16 residues. The germline CDR1 and CDR2 sequences are SGHTA and FQGNSA. V lost 1 base to trimming and J lost 0 bases; unmatched junction nucleotides: 3.

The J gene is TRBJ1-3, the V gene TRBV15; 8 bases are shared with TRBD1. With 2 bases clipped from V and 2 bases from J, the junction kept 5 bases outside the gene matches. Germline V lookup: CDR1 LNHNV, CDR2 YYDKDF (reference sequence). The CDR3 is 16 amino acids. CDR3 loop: CATSRSGTGPGNTIYF. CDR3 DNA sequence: TGTGCCACCAGCAGATCCGGGACAGGCCCTGGAAACACCATATATTTT. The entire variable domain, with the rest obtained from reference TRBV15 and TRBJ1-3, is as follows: DAMVIQNPRYQVTQFGKPVTLSCSQTLNHNVMYWYQQKSSQAPKLLFHYYDKDFNNEADTPDNFQSRRPNTSFCFLDIRSPGLGDTAMYLCATSRSGTGPGNTIYFGEGSWLTVV.

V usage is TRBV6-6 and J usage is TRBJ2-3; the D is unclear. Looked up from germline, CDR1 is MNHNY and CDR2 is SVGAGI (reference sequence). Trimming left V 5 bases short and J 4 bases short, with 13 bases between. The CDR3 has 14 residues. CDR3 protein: CASSDPPDPDTQYF. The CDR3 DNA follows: TGTGCCAGCAGTGACCCCCCGGATCCAGATACGCAGTATTTT.

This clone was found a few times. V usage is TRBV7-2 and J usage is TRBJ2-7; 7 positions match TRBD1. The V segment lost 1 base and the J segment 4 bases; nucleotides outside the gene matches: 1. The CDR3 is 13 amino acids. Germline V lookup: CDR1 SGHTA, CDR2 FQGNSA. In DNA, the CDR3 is TGTGCCAGCAGCTTAGAACAGGGGTACGAGCAGTACTTC. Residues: CASSLEQGYEQYF.

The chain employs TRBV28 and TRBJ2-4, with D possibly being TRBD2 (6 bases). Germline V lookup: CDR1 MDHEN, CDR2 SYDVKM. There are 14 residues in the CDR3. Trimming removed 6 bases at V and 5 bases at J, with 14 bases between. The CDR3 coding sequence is TGTGCCAGCAGGGGAGGAGGGGCTCAAAACATTCAGTACTTC. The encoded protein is CASRGGGAQNIQYF.

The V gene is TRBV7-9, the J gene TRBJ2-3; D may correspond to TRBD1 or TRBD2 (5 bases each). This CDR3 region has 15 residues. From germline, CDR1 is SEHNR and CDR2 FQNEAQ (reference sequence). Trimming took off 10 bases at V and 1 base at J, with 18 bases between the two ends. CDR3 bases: TGTGCCACTGGGGACGGTCCCTCCCGCACAGATACGCAGTATTTT. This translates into CATGDGPSRTDTQYF.

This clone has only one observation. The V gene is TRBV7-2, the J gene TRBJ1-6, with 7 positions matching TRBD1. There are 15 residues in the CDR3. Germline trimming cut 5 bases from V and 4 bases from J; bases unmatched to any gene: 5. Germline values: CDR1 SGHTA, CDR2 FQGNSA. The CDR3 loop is CASSPRTGYNSPLHF. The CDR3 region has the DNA TGTGCCAGCAGCCCACGGACAGGATATAATTCACCCCTCCACTTT.

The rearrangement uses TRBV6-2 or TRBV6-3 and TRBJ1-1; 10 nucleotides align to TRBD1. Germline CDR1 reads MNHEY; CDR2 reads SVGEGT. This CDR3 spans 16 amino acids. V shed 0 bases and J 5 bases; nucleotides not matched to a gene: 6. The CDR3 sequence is CASSYSTGGWGTEAFF. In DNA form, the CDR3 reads TGTGCCAGCAGTTACTCGACAGGGGGCTGGGGTACTGAAGCTTTCTTT.

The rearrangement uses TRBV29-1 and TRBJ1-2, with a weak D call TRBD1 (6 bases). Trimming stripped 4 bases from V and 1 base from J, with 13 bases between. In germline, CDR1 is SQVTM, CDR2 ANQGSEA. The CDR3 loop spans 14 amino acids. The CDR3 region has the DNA TGCAGCGTTGCACAGGACAGCTTTAACTATGGCTACACCTTC. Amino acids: CSVAQDSFNYGYTF.

DNA for the CDR3: TGCGCCAGCAGCCAAGAAGTGGGCCCCTATAATTCACCCCTCCACTTT. This translates into CASSQEVGPYNSPLHF. This rearrangement joins TRBV4-3 to TRBJ1-6; D unresolved. Germline-derived CDR1 and CDR2 are LGHNA and YSLEER. Between the trimmed V and J ends, which lost 0 bases and 2 bases, there was a span of 8 bases. The length of the CDR3 is 16 residues.

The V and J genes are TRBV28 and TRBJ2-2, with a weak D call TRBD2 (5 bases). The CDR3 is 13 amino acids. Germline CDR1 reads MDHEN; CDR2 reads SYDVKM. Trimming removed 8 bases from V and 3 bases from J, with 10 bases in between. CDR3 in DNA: TGTGCCAGCGGTGGAGGACACACCGGGGAGCTGTTTTTT. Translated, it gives CASGGGHTGELFF. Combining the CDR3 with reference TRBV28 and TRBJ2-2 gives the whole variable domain DVKVTQSSRYLVKRTGEKVFLECVQDMDHENMFWYRQDPGLGLRLIYFSYDVKMKEKGDIPEGYSVSREKKERFSLILESASTNQTSMYLCASGGGHTGELFFGEGSRLTVL.

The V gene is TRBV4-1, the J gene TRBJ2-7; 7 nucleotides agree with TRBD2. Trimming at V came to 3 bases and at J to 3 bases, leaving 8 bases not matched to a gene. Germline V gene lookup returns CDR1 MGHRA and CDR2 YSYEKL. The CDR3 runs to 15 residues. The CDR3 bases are TGCGCCAGCAGCCAGACCGGACTAGGGCACTACGAGCAGTACTTC. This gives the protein CASSQTGLGHYEQYF.

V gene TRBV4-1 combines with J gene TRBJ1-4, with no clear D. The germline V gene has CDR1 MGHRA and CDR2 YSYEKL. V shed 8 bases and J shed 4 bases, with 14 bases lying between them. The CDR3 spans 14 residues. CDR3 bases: TGCGCCAGCGGGGATGCAGTAGATAATGAAAAACTGTTTTTT. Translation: CASGDAVDNEKLFF.

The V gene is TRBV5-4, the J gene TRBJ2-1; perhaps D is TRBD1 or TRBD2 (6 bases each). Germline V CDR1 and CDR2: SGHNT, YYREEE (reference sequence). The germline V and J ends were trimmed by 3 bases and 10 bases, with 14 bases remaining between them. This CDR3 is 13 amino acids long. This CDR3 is CASSSPGGGEQFF. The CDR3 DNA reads TGTGCCAGCAGCTCACCTGGAGGGGGGGAGCAGTTCTTC. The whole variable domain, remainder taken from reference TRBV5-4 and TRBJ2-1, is ETGVTQSPTHLIKTRGQQVTLRCSSQSGHNTVSWYQQALGQGPQFIFQYYREEENGRGNFPPRFSGLQFPNYSSELNVNALELDDSALYLCASSSPGGGEQFFGPGTRLTVL.

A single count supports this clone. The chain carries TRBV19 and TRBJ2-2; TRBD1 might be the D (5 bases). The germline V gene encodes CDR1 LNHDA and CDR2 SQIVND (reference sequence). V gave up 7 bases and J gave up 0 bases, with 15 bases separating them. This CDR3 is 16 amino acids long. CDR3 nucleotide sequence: TGTGCCAGTACCCAACAGGTGCCCTCGAACACCGGGGAGCTGTTTTTT. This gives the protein CASTQQVPSNTGELFF. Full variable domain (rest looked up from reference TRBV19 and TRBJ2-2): DGGITQSPKYLFRKEGQNVTLSCEQNLNHDAMYWYRQDPGQGLRLIYYSQIVNDFQKGDIAEGYSVSREKKESFPLTVTSAQKNPTAFYLCASTQQVPSNTGELFFGEGSRLTVL.

CDR3 in DNA: TGCAGTGCAAGGGACCGCGCTGGCTACACCTTC. Its translation: CSARDRAGYTF. The rearrangement joins TRBV20-1 to TRBJ1-2, with D possibly matching TRBD1 (5 bases). The CDR3 spans 11 residues. The V end lost 6 bases, the J end lost 7 bases, and 12 bases lay between the germline ends. Germline loops: CDR1 DFQATT, CDR2 SNEGSKA (reference sequence).

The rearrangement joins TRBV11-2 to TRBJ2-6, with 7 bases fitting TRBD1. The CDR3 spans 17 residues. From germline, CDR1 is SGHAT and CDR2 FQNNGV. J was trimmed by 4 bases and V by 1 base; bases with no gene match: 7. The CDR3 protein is CASSLGADRAGANVLTF. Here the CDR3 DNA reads TGTGCCAGCAGCTTAGGGGCTGACAGGGCCGGGGCCAACGTCCTGACTTTC.

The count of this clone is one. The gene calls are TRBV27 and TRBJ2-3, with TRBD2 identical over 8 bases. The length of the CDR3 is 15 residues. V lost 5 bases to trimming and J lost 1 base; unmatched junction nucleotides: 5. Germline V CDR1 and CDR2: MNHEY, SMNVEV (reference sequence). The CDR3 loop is CASSPISGGTDTQYF. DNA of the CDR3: TGTGCCAGCAGTCCAATTAGCGGGGGCACAGATACGCAGTATTTT.

This chain's CDR3 is CASSLGTQPQHF. For the CDR3, the DNA is TGTGCCAGCAGCTTAGGGACACAGCCCCAGCATTTT. The chain links TRBV7-9 to TRBJ1-5; tentatively, D is TRBD1 (5 bases). In germline, CDR1 is SEHNR, CDR2 FQNEAQ (reference sequence). The germline V and J ends were trimmed by 1 base and 7 bases, with 5 bases remaining between them. The CDR3 contains 12 residues.

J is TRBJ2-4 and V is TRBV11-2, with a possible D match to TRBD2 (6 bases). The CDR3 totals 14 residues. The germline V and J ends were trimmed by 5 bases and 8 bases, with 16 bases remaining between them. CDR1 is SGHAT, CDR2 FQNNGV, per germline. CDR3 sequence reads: CASSPGGTGDIQYF. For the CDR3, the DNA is TGTGCCAGCAGCCCCGGGGGAACGGGGGACATTCAGTACTTC.

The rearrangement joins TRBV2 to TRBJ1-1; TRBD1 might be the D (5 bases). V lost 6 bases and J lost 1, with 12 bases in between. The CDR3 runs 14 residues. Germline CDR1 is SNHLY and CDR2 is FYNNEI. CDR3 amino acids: CASSQGRRNTEAFF. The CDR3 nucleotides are TGTGCCAGCAGCCAGGGAAGGAGGAACACTGAAGCTTTCTTT.

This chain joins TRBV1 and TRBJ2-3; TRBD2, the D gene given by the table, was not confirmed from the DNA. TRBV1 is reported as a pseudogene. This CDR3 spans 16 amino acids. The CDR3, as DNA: TGCACCAGCAGCCGTACGGACGGGGAAAGGTCAGATACGCAGTATTTT. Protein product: CTSSRTDGERSDTQYF.

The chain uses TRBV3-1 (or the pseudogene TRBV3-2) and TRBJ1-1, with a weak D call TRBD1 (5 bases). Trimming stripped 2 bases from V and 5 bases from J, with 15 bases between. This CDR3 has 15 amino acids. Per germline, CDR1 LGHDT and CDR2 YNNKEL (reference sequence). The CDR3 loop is CASSQNRGGATEAFF. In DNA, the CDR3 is TGTGCCAGCAGCCAAAACCGGGGGGGAGCGACTGAAGCTTTCTTT.